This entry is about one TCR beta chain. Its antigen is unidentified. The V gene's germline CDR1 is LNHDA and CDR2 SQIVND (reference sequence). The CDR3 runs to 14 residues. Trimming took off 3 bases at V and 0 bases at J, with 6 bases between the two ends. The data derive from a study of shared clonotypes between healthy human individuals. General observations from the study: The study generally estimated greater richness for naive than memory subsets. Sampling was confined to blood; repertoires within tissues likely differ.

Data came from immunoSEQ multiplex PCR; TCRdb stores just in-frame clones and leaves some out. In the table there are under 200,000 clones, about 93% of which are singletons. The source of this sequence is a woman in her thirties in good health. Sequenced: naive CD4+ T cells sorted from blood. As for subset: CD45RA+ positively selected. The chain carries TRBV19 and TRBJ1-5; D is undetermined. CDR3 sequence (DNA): TGTGCCAGTAGTATCTACAATAGCAATCAGCCCCAGCATTTT. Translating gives CASSIYNSNQPQHF.